This TCR beta chain comes out of a study of T cell repertoires in cytomegalovirus infection. About the study: Evidence of both CMV infection and a matching HLA type came from public TCR beta signatures.

Looked up from germline, CDR1 is DFQATT and CDR2 is SNEGSKA (reference sequence). J gave up 3 bases and V 3 bases, and 10 bases lay outside the gene matches. This CDR3 has 15 residues. TCRdb processed the reads anew with MiXCR; each CDR3 protein has one entry. This table has a few hundred thousand distinct CDR3 sequences, roughly a sixth appearing once. The origin of this receptor is a human donor in good health (CMV status not recorded). Some clones in this sample may be carry-over from other donors' samples. The chain joins TRBV20-1 to TRBJ2-5; 7 nucleotides line up with TRBD2. Material for sequencing was PBMCs. The CDR3 loop is CSASREASGKETQYF. The CDR3 nucleotides are TGCAGTGCTAGCCGAGAGGCTAGCGGCAAAGAGACCCAGTACTTC.